This is a list of T cell receptor beta chains from one sample in a study of shared clonotypes between healthy human individuals. The method was immunoSEQ multiplex PCR; TCRdb's version includes in-frame clones alone and lacks a portion of them. The table lists about 990,000 clones, about 84% of them singletons. Sequenced input: memory CD4+ T cells from PBMCs. These receptor sequences come from a man aged 18 to 29 in good health. Some clones in this sample may be carry-over from other donors' samples. Each CDR3 is given with its conserved first and last residue. D genes are given only for firm matches. The listing skips clone size in some rows; elsewhere it reads once, few, many or a size class.

j_call,v_call,d_call,clone_size,cdr3_aa,cdr3_nt
TRBJ2-2,TRBV19,.,.,CASSILQGGGELFF,TGTGCCAGTAGTATCCTTCAGGGTGGCGGGGAGCTGTTTTTT
TRBJ1-2,TRBV7-2,.,.,CASSLMVLGGYTF,TGTGCCAGCAGCTTAATGGTTCTGGGTGGCTACACCTTC
TRBJ2-2,TRBV7-3,.,.,CASSSRANTGELFF,TGTGCCAGCAGCTCGAGAGCGAACACCGGGGAGCTGTTTTTT
TRBJ2-1,TRBV7-2,.,.,CASSLGPLNAGANEQFF,TGTGCCAGCAGCTTGGGCCCTCTGAATGCAGGGGCGAATGAGCAGTTCTTC
TRBJ2-7,TRBV28,.,.,CASSPGTYSYEQYF,TGTGCCAGCAGTCCAGGGACCTATTCTTACGAGCAGTACTTC
TRBJ2-3,TRBV25-1,.,.,CASSVQGPSTDTQYF,TGTGCCAGCAGTGTACAAGGTCCTAGCACAGATACGCAGTATTTT
TRBJ1-2,TRBV28,.,once,CASSLLRYYGYTF,TGTGCCAGCAGTTTACTGAGGTACTATGGCTACACCTTC
TRBJ1-4,TRBV11-2,.,.,CASSFIGLYNEKLFF,TGTGCCAGCAGCTTTATCGGGCTGTATAATGAAAAACTGTTTTTT
TRBJ2-4,TRBV28,TRBD1,.,CASSSQDRGIRDF,TGTGCCAGCAGTTCCCAGGACAGGGGGATTCGGGACTTC
TRBJ2-3,TRBV4-3,.,.,CASSQVSTDTQYF,TGCGCCAGCAGCCAAGTGTCCACAGATACGCAGTATTTT
TRBJ1-1,TRBV5-1,TRBD1,.,CASSPTTGGTEAFF,TGCGCCAGCAGCCCAACAACAGGGGGCACTGAAGCTTTCTTT
TRBJ2-1,TRBV7-9,TRBD2,many,CASSSKQRTSGSGNEQFF,TGTGCCAGCAGCTCGAAGCAAAGGACTAGCGGGAGTGGTAATGAGCAGTTCTTC
TRBJ1-2,TRBV28,TRBD1,.,CASSQDRDSRRAGYTF,TGTGCCAGCAGTCAAGACAGGGACTCCCGGCGAGCCGGCTACACCTTC
TRBJ2-7,TRBV11-3,.,.,CASSLVRAKEHEQYF,TGTGCCAGCAGCTTAGTCCGGGCCAAGGAACACGAGCAGTACTTC
TRBJ2-7,TRBV6-1,TRBD1,.,CASRPGTGPYEQYF,TGTGCCAGTCGGCCCGGGACAGGGCCCTACGAGCAGTACTTC
TRBJ1-1,TRBV30,.,once,CAWSVGGWGTEAFF,TGTGCCTGGAGTGTTGGGGGGTGGGGTACTGAAGCTTTCTTT
TRBJ2-7,TRBV5-4,.,.,CASSSSNYEQYF,TGTGCCAGCAGCTCCTCCAACTACGAGCAGTACTTC
TRBJ2-5,TRBV7-8,.,.,CASSRTGYSQETQYF,TGTGCCAGCAGCCGTACAGGGTATTCCCAAGAGACCCAGTACTTC
TRBJ2-7,TRBV5-4,.,.,CASSSATGSLYEQYF,TGTGCCAGCAGCTCAGCTACCGGGAGTCTCTACGAGCAGTACTTC
TRBJ2-7,TRBV23-1,.,.,CASTTGSSYEQYF,TGCGCCAGCACTACGGGCAGCTCCTACGAGCAGTACTTC
TRBJ2-7,TRBV11-1,.,few,CASSYSGQNSYEQYF,TGTGCCAGCAGTTACTCGGGACAAAACTCCTACGAGCAGTACTTC
TRBJ1-2,TRBV28,.,.,CASSPTVRISGYGYTF,TGTGCCAGCAGTCCCACCGTGCGGATCAGCGGCTATGGCTACACCTTC
TRBJ1-1,TRBV11-3,.,.,CASSSYGTIQAEAFF,TGTGCCAGCAGCTCCTACGGGACAATACAAGCTGAAGCTTTCTTT
TRBJ2-1,TRBV6-5,.,.,CASSRQLTYNEQFF,TGTGCCAGCAGTCGACAGCTGACCTACAATGAGCAGTTCTTC
TRBJ2-5,TRBV5-1,.,.,CASSLGLAQETQYF,TGCGCCAGCAGCTTGGGGCTAGCCCAAGAGACCCAGTACTTC
TRBJ2-3,TRBV5-4,TRBD2,.,CASRWTSGSTDTQYF,TGTGCCAGCAGATGGACTAGCGGCAGCACAGATACGCAGTATTTT
TRBJ2-5,TRBV5-1,.,.,CASSPRWGAGETQYF,TGCGCCAGCAGCCCGCGGTGGGGGGCTGGAGAGACCCAGTACTTC
TRBJ2-7,TRBV7-9,TRBD2,.,CASSFGGRSSYEQYF,TGTGCCAGCAGCTTTGGCGGGAGGAGCTCCTACGAGCAGTACTTC
TRBJ2-5,TRBV5-1,TRBD2,.,CASSIPPTAGDRETQYF,TGCGCCAGCAGCATTCCCCCGACAGCGGGGGATCGGGAGACCCAGTACTTC